These 29 T cell receptor beta chains came from one sample sequenced in a study of blood T cells in healthy people across ages. Primed by a sample-barcoded 5' primer and a J-beta primer mix, a second PCR proceeded for 7 to 11 cycles. TCRdb called the 5' RACE reads again in MiXCR, with one record for every CDR3 protein. The table includes under 1,100,000 distinct CDR3 sequences, under 30% detected once. These data are also associated with another study on T cells of mothers and their children.

The sample comprised blood. The receptors derive from a girl aged 2 to 9 in good health.

This clonotype was picked up a small number of times. The chain is built from TRBV11-2 and TRBJ1-1; D is unclear. The CDR3 has 13 residues. Trimming took off 0 bases at V and 8 bases at J, with 10 bases between the two ends. Germline lookup yields CDR1 SGHAT and CDR2 FQNNGV. The CDR3 region is CASSLDSWIEAFF. CDR3 nucleotide sequence: TGTGCCAGCAGCTTAGATTCGTGGATAGAAGCTTTCTTT.

The chain uses TRBV6-6 and TRBJ1-5; D is undetermined. Germline values: CDR1 MNHNY, CDR2 SVGAGI (reference sequence). The CDR3 runs 14 residues. Trimming took off 5 bases at V and 2 bases at J, with 10 bases between the two ends. As DNA, the CDR3 is TGTGCCAGCAGTCAGAATAATGGCAATCAGCCCCAGCATTTT. Protein: CASSQNNGNQPQHF.

The chain combines TRBV29-1 with TRBJ1-1; weak D call: TRBD1 (6 bases). From germline, CDR1 is SQVTM and CDR2 ANQGSEA. Between the trimmed V and J ends, which lost 4 bases and 5 bases, there was a span of 11 bases. This CDR3 is 12 amino acids long. Written as DNA, the CDR3 is TGCAGCGTTGGGGGGCTGCAGACTGAAGCTTTCTTT. Translation gives CSVGGLQTEAFF.

The chain uses TRBV29-1 and TRBJ1-4; D is ambiguous. CDR1 is SQVTM, CDR2 ANQGSEA, per germline. The V gene lost 7 bases and the J gene lost 1 base, with 10 bases spanning the gap. This CDR3 has 13 amino acids. DNA for the CDR3: TGCAGCGCCCGAGTCGGAACTAATGAAAAACTGTTTTTT. It codes for CSARVGTNEKLFF.

The chain carries TRBV5-1 and TRBJ2-5; 7 nucleotides match TRBD1. Judging by the DNA end, TRBJ2-1 fits better; the J call may be wrong. The CDR3 spans 13 residues. Germline V gives CDR1 SGHRS, CDR2 YFSETQ. CDR3 nucleotides: TGCGCCAGCAGCCGGGACAGCTCCAATGAGCAGTTCTTC. It is translated as CASSRDSSNEQFF.

The gene calls are TRBV7-4 and TRBJ1-4; no firm D call. Germline V CDR1 and CDR2: SGHVT, SQSDAQ. The V and J ends lost 2 bases and 4 bases respectively, with 17 bases between them. The CDR3 loop spans 17 amino acids. The CDR3 here is CASSLKGLSAINEKLFF. The CDR3 DNA sequence: TGTGCCAGCAGCTTAAAAGGACTCTCGGCGATTAATGAAAAACTGTTTTTT.

The chain is built from TRBV7-8 and TRBJ1-4; no reliable D call. V shed 7 bases and J shed 0 bases, with 21 bases lying between them. This CDR3 region has 18 residues. CDR1 SGHVS and CDR2 FQNEAQ come from the germline V gene. The CDR3 region has the DNA TGTGCCAGCACCAGAACGGACCCAACGTCTACAACTAATGAAAAACTGTTTTTT. Its protein is CASTRTDPTSTTNEKLFF.

This clonotype was seen more than once but under ten times. The chain recombines TRBV5-1 with TRBJ2-7, with D unresolved. The CDR3 consists of 12 residues. V lost 5 bases and J 3 bases, leaving 9 bases between the germline ends. CDR1 is SGHRS, CDR2 YFSETQ, per germline. CDR3: CASRPNFYEQYF. DNA for the CDR3: TGCGCCAGCAGACCGAATTTCTACGAGCAGTACTTC. Full variable domain (rest looked up from reference TRBV5-1 and TRBJ2-7): KAGVTQTPRYLIKTRGQQVTLSCSPISGHRSVSWYQQTPGQGLQFLFEYFSETQRNKGNFPGRFSGRQFSNSRSEMNVSTLELGDSALYLCASRPNFYEQYFGPGTRLTVT.

This clonotype was counted only a few times. The rearrangement links TRBV7-2 to TRBJ2-5; 7 nucleotides line up with TRBD1. Germline values: CDR1 SGHTA, CDR2 FQGNSA. Unmatched junction bases numbered 8, after V lost 6 bases and J lost 1 base. The CDR3 extends over 15 amino acids. The chain's CDR3 is CASRLSGTAQETQYF. In DNA form, the CDR3 reads TGTGCCAGCAGGCTATCCGGGACAGCCCAAGAGACCCAGTACTTC.

This clonotype showed up just a few times. The genes are TRBV29-1 and TRBJ1-1; no reliable D call. With 6 bases removed from V and 13 bases from J, the gap between germline ends came to 9 bases. Germline V lookup: CDR1 SQVTM, CDR2 ANQGSEA. This CDR3 contains 8 residues. CDR3 sequence: CSVPYGFF. CDR3 nucleotides: TGCAGCGTCCCGTACGGTTTCTTT.

In the case of this clonotype: The junction differs from germline at one of its ends, possibly a read error. The chain employs TRBV6-6 and TRBJ2-5; tentatively, D is TRBD2 (5 bases). The J call is doubtful: the DNA matches TRBJ2-7 better. CDR1 is MNHNY and CDR2 is SVGAGI in the germline V gene (reference sequence). The CDR3 sequence is 13 residues long. CDR3 sequence (DNA): TGTGCCAACAGTTACGGGGTCTCCTACGAGCAGTACTTC. As protein: CANSYGVSYEQYF.

In its sample, this clonotype was seen once. The chain couples TRBV27 to TRBJ1-5; D perhaps matches TRBD1 (6 bases). The V end was cut by 5 bases, the J end by 5 bases, with 16 bases between. The germline gives CDR1 MNHEY, CDR2 SMNVEV (reference sequence). The CDR3 totals 15 residues. CDR3 residues: CASSPLQGTDQPQHF. CDR3 nucleotide sequence: TGTGCCAGCAGTCCCCTACAGGGAACGGATCAGCCCCAGCATTTT.

The CDR3 nucleotides are TGTGCCAGCAGCCAAGAATTCGGGCTAAGCTCCTACGAGCAGTACTTC. It translates to CASSQEFGLSSYEQYF. The chain recombines TRBV4-2 with TRBJ2-7; D is unresolved. V lost 0 bases, J lost 0 bases, and 12 bases lay in between. Germline V gene sequence: CDR1 LGHNA, CDR2 YNFKEQ. This CDR3 is built from 16 residues.

With respect to this clonotype: The junction does not match germline at one end; this may be a read error. This sequence joins TRBV7-8 and TRBJ1-1, with D unresolved. CDR1 and CDR2 from the germline V gene are SGHVS and FQNEAQ. The CDR3 is made up of 15 amino acids. The CDR3 DNA reads as TGTGCCAGCAGCTTATTAGGCGACAAGAACATTGAAGCTTTCTTT. Amino acid sequence: CASSLLGDKNIEAFF.

This clonotype was found a few times. J is TRBJ2-5 and V is TRBV28, with 11 nucleotides matching TRBD1. The J call may be in error: the DNA end matches TRBJ2-7 better. CDR3 length: 15 residues. Germline CDR1 is MDHEN and CDR2 is SYDVKM. CDR3 DNA sequence: TGTGCCAGCAGTCTCCCCGGACAGGGGGCTTACGAGCAGTACTTC. Amino acids: CASSLPGQGAYEQYF.

The table lists this clonotype with a few counts. The chain employs TRBV29-1 and TRBJ2-5; a weak D match, TRBD2 (6 bases). The J call could be wrong; TRBJ2-7 is a better fit for the DNA end. This CDR3 spans 12 amino acids. Germline V CDR1 and CDR2: SQVTM, ANQGSEA. The CDR3 nucleotides read TGCAGCGTTGTGCTCCGGGAGTACGAGCAGTACTTC. Its protein is CSVVLREYEQYF.

The chain uses TRBV20-1 and TRBJ1-2, with 7 positions matching TRBD1. After removal of 3 bases from V and 5 bases from J, the junction contained 6 bases not matched to a gene. The germline CDR1 and CDR2 sequences are DFQATT and SNEGSKA (reference sequence). This CDR3 is 13 amino acids long. CDR3 sequence (DNA): TGCAGTGCTAGTGACAGGGTCTCATATGGCTACACCTTC. It codes for CSASDRVSYGYTF.

The chain carries TRBV6-6 and TRBJ2-3; D remains ambiguous. Per the germline V gene, CDR1 is MNHNY and CDR2 is SVGAGI (reference sequence). The CDR3 has 15 amino acids. The V and J ends lost 0 bases and 0 bases respectively, with 7 bases between them. The CDR3 loop is CASSYSWASTDTQYF. The CDR3 DNA is TGTGCCAGCAGTTACTCATGGGCTAGCACAGATACGCAGTATTTT.

There are a few counts of this clonotype. The rearrangement links TRBV3-1 to TRBJ2-3; D might be TRBD1 (6 bases). CDR3 size: 16 residues. Trimming removed 2 bases from V and 2 bases from J, with 14 bases in between. Looked up from germline, CDR1 is LGHDT and CDR2 is YNNKEL (reference sequence). Written as DNA, the CDR3 is TGTGCCAGCAGCCAATGGCAGGACAGCTCCACAGATACGCAGTATTTT. It translates to CASSQWQDSSTDTQYF.

This clonotype was counted between two and nine times. This chain links TRBV12-3 or TRBV12-4 with TRBJ2-7; 8 nucleotides align to TRBD2. CDR3 size: 16 residues. Losses at the gene ends were 3 bases for V and 7 bases for J; bases not matched to a gene: 14. In DNA, the CDR3 is TGTGCCAGCAGTTTTTATGGCGGGGGGACGACTATTGAGCAGTACTTC. It codes for CASSFYGGGTTIEQYF.

This clonotype has more than one count but fewer than ten. At one end the junction does not follow the germline gene, possibly because of a read error. The chain joins TRBV29-1 to TRBJ1-2; weak D call: TRBD1 (6 bases). The V gene's germline CDR1 is SQVTM and CDR2 ANQGSEA. This CDR3 is built from 12 residues. The CDR3 DNA sequence: TGCAGCGCCCTACAGGGTGGGGGAGGCTACGCCTTC. Translating it yields CSALQGGGGYAF.

The chain is built from TRBV7-6 and TRBJ2-7, with 7 bases aligning to TRBD1. Germline V gene sequence: CDR1 SGHVS, CDR2 FNYEAQ. CDR3 length equals 14 residues. Trimming removed 2 bases from V and 3 bases from J; junction bases left unmatched: 4. Here the CDR3 reads CASSLSGQVYEQYF. In nucleotides, the CDR3 is TGTGCCAGCAGCTTATCAGGACAGGTCTACGAGCAGTACTTC.

This clonotype was counted only a few times. V is TRBV2 and J is TRBJ2-1; D is perhaps TRBD1 or TRBD2 (5 bases each). V was cut by 6 bases and J by 7 bases, with 16 bases left in between. Germline loops: CDR1 SNHLY, CDR2 FYNNEI. The CDR3 covers 14 residues. The DNA for the CDR3 is TGTGCCAGCAGCCCGGGACGACCTGATAATGAGCAGTTCTTC. It translates to CASSPGRPDNEQFF.

This clonotype was counted at least ten times. The rearrangement links TRBV7-9 to TRBJ2-5, with D possibly matching TRBD1 (6 bases). Trimming removed 3 bases at V and 5 bases at J, with 22 bases between. This CDR3 is built from 17 residues. Germline V lookup: CDR1 SEHNR, CDR2 FQNEAQ (reference sequence). The DNA for the CDR3 is TGTGCCAGCAGCTTTCCAATCCCAGGGGACGGGTTGGAGACCCAGTACTTC. Residues: CASSFPIPGDGLETQYF.

This clonotype came up a few times. The chain is built from TRBV20-1 and TRBJ1-2; no firm D call. The germline CDR1 and CDR2 sequences are DFQATT and SNEGSKA (reference sequence). There are 13 residues in the CDR3. V lost 4 bases to trimming and J lost 4 bases, with 13 bases between them. The CDR3 DNA follows: TGCAGTGCTATCCTGACCGAACCCTATGGCTACACCTTC. It specifies CSAILTEPYGYTF.

This clonotype was seen a handful of times. J is TRBJ2-1 and V is TRBV24-1; 10 nucleotides align to TRBD2. V was clipped by 4 bases and J by 6 bases; unmatched bases: 11. This CDR3 has 17 amino acids. The germline gives CDR1 KGHDR, CDR2 SFDVKD. The CDR3 spells CATSDPMSGGAFNEQFF. CDR3 nucleotides: TGTGCCACCAGTGACCCCATGAGCGGGGGGGCATTCAATGAGCAGTTCTTC.

This clonotype showed up just a few times. V usage is TRBV28 and J usage is TRBJ1-2; the D is unclear. Germline values: CDR1 MDHEN, CDR2 SYDVKM. The CDR3 consists of 10 residues. V was shortened by 7 bases and J by 5 bases, with 5 bases between the two germline ends. The CDR3 nucleotides read TGTGCCAGCAAAAGATATGGCTACACCTTC. It is translated as CASKRYGYTF.

Only a few counts were recorded for this clonotype. The chain links TRBV2 to TRBJ1-1; perhaps TRBD1 as D (6 bases). Germline CDR1 is SNHLY and CDR2 is FYNNEI. This CDR3 spans 16 amino acids. The V and J ends lost 7 bases and 0 bases respectively, with 18 bases between them. The chain's CDR3 is CASKQNGGRMNTEAFF. The CDR3 DNA is TGTGCCAGCAAACAGAATGGGGGGCGTATGAACACTGAAGCTTTCTTT.

This clonotype has more than one count but fewer than ten. One junction end does not reproduce the germline sequence, and a read error may be involved. The chain employs TRBV7-2 and TRBJ2-5, with D unresolved. Germline-derived CDR1 and CDR2 are SGHTA and FQGNSA. The CDR3 totals 8 residues. DNA for the CDR3: TGTGCCAGCAGCCAAGAAGACTTC. Translation: CASSQEDF.